This T cell receptor beta chain was recovered during a study of cytomegalovirus exposure and HLA in healthy donors. About the research overall: The same platform was used for the 100 to 150 validation repertoires and the 600 to 700 first-cohort repertoires, a later analysis reported. Points from the study as a whole: Confirmation was obtained in vitro that a few CMV-associated chains are specific for CMV antigens. Cytomegalovirus status, reportedly, was diagnosed with high specificity and sensitivity by the classifier.

This CDR3 is built from 19 residues. The protocol was immunoSEQ multiplex PCR, while the TCRdb copy is restricted to in-frame clones and leaves out a portion. This sample yields just under 65,000 clones, of which 95% are seen a single time; more than 6.5% belongs to the top ten. To note about this clone: Its cognate antigen is unknown.

V and J are TRBV21-1 and TRBJ2-3; TRBD2, the table's D call, was not compared with the DNA. TRBV21-1 is tagged as a pseudogene. This TCR was sampled from a young woman in good health and CMV-seropositive. Sequencing was carried out using PBMCs. Here the CDR3 reads CASRGIVRRLAGPGDTQYF. For the CDR3, the DNA is TGTGCCAGCAGGGGAATTGTGAGGCGGCTAGCGGGGCCGGGGGATACGCAGTATTTT.